This record looks at one TCR beta chain sequence and its context. Its matching antigen is unknown. Blood draws occurred at baseline, cycle 4 day 1, and cycle 7 day 1. CDR1 is LNHDA, CDR2 SQIVND, per germline (reference sequence). This CDR3 has 15 residues. Trimming took 3 bases from V and 5 from J, leaving 14 bases between them. TCRdb's copy holds only in-frame clones and misses some; the assay was immunoSEQ multiplex PCR. The table shows 40,000 to 45,000 clones, with around 87% occurring only once. This sample was included in a study of OX40 agonist ivuxolimab in advanced cancers. Background on the study: The study gave patients intravenous ivuxolimab at 0.01 to 10 mg/kg every 2 weeks.

The study's findings and limits: Nonresponders included some who also had low normalized T-cell clonal expansion. Expanded clones belonging to CD8+ T cells outnumbered, on average, those of CD4+.

Source: CD4+ or CD8+ T cells sorted from blood, taken in a trial of the OX40 agonist ivuxolimab. The chain recombines TRBV19 with TRBJ2-4; the D call may be TRBD1 or TRBD2 (5 bases each). The TCR originated in an adult with an advanced solid tumor such as melanoma, head and neck, liver or kidney cancer. CDR3 sequence: CASSIPGATQNIQYF. The CDR3 DNA sequence: TGTGCCAGTAGTATCCCCGGGGCGACCCAAAACATTCAGTACTTC.